A selection of T cell receptor beta chains follows, all from one sample in a study of metastatic and nonmetastatic thyroid tumors. Using MiXCR, TCRdb re-called clones from the PCR reads. The table records some 37,000 clones, 20% of them present only once. The sequenced material came from blood. Receptors were obtained from a female donor with papillary thyroid cancer or a benign thyroid nodule (not recorded which). Some clones in this sample may be carry-over from other donors' samples. Both conserved end residues are part of each CDR3. The order of the fields is CDR3 protein, V gene, D gene, J gene. D genes are given only for firm matches.

CDR3aa: CASSSTRGRETQCF
v_gene: TRBV11-2
d_gene: NA
j_gene: TRBJ2-5

CDR3aa: CASSQSRGGLLPHEQYF
v_gene: TRBV12-3/TRBV12-4
d_gene: TRBD2
j_gene: TRBJ2-7

CDR3aa: CASSRGGTSGANVLTF
v_gene: TRBV13
d_gene: NA
j_gene: TRBJ2-6

CDR3aa: CAWSVGLGIYGYTF
v_gene: TRBV30
d_gene: NA
j_gene: TRBJ1-2

CDR3aa: CASSAPGRSSEQYF
v_gene: TRBV5-1
d_gene: NA
j_gene: TRBJ2-7

CDR3aa: CASSLNTYTGELFF
v_gene: TRBV27
d_gene: NA
j_gene: TRBJ2-2

CDR3aa: CASSDSNGEHGELFF
v_gene: TRBV6-4
d_gene: NA
j_gene: TRBJ2-2

CDR3aa: CASRLDSDRAGGYTF
v_gene: TRBV7-8
d_gene: TRBD1
j_gene: TRBJ1-2

CDR3aa: CASSPGLAALPETQYF
v_gene: TRBV12-3/TRBV12-4
d_gene: TRBD2
j_gene: TRBJ2-5

CDR3aa: CASSLPPGSGTGELFF
v_gene: TRBV5-1
d_gene: NA
j_gene: TRBJ2-2

CDR3aa: CSAGGLAGGPQETQYF
v_gene: TRBV20-1
d_gene: TRBD2
j_gene: TRBJ2-5

CDR3aa: CASSVPPNQPQHF
v_gene: TRBV2
d_gene: NA
j_gene: TRBJ1-5

CDR3aa: CASSRDGTGGSVRNQPQHF
v_gene: TRBV6-2/TRBV6-3
d_gene: TRBD1
j_gene: TRBJ1-5

CDR3aa: CASSQPHLTGQETQYF
v_gene: TRBV7-4
d_gene: NA
j_gene: TRBJ2-5

CDR3aa: CSAGPLAGGGETQYF
v_gene: TRBV20-1
d_gene: TRBD2
j_gene: TRBJ2-5

CDR3aa: CASSLVLSQGVDYGYTF
v_gene: TRBV5-4
d_gene: NA
j_gene: TRBJ1-2

CDR3aa: CASSLTGRRDTQYF
v_gene: TRBV7-3
d_gene: NA
j_gene: TRBJ2-3

CDR3aa: CASRVTDTQYF
v_gene: TRBV25-1
d_gene: NA
j_gene: TRBJ2-3

CDR3aa: CASSQEARHNTGELFF
v_gene: TRBV4-2
d_gene: NA
j_gene: TRBJ2-2

CDR3aa: CASSPRGGESYAF
v_gene: TRBV5-1
d_gene: NA
j_gene: TRBJ1-2

CDR3aa: CASSFIGESHEQYF
v_gene: TRBV5-5
d_gene: NA
j_gene: TRBJ2-7

CDR3aa: CSAIPIQGGQPQHF
v_gene: TRBV20-1
d_gene: TRBD1
j_gene: TRBJ1-5

CDR3aa: CSAREPVRGDTQYF
v_gene: TRBV20-1
d_gene: NA
j_gene: TRBJ2-3

CDR3aa: CSARGTTYEQYF
v_gene: TRBV20-1
d_gene: NA
j_gene: TRBJ2-7

CDR3aa: CASSSTGEDWYYGYTF
v_gene: TRBV5-6
d_gene: TRBD1
j_gene: TRBJ1-2

CDR3aa: CASKGGATSNEQYF
v_gene: TRBV6-1
d_gene: NA
j_gene: TRBJ2-7

CDR3aa: CASSLWGPEAFF
v_gene: TRBV5-1
d_gene: NA
j_gene: TRBJ1-1

CDR3aa: CASSLTSGKNGELFF
v_gene: TRBV6-4
d_gene: TRBD2
j_gene: TRBJ2-2

CDR3aa: CSVEEAGVDTQYF
v_gene: TRBV29-1
d_gene: TRBD2
j_gene: TRBJ2-3

CDR3aa: CASRLAGGDNEQFF
v_gene: TRBV12-3/TRBV12-4
d_gene: TRBD2
j_gene: TRBJ2-1

CDR3aa: CASSFPGILTPQHF
v_gene: TRBV28
d_gene: NA
j_gene: TRBJ1-5

CDR3aa: CASSMNQGGLNTEAFF
v_gene: TRBV19
d_gene: TRBD1
j_gene: TRBJ1-1

CDR3aa: CASSPRLGPNTEAFF
v_gene: TRBV3-1
d_gene: NA
j_gene: TRBJ1-1

CDR3aa: CASSQLGDRRNQPQHF
v_gene: TRBV4-2
d_gene: TRBD1
j_gene: TRBJ1-5

CDR3aa: CATSDSPAEQLNTQYF
v_gene: TRBV24-1
d_gene: NA
j_gene: TRBJ2-3

CDR3aa: CSAEPGTSGSDTQYF
v_gene: TRBV20-1
d_gene: TRBD2
j_gene: TRBJ2-3

CDR3aa: CASSIRATALYEQYF
v_gene: TRBV6-2/TRBV6-3
d_gene: NA
j_gene: TRBJ2-7

CDR3aa: CASSPGQIVFAGELFF
v_gene: TRBV6-1
d_gene: TRBD1
j_gene: TRBJ2-2

CDR3aa: CASSCAETNYGYTF
v_gene: TRBV6-1
d_gene: NA
j_gene: TRBJ1-2

CDR3aa: CASSELSSGSQTQYF
v_gene: TRBV25-1
d_gene: TRBD2
j_gene: TRBJ2-5

CDR3aa: CASSQRLAGLSTDTQYF
v_gene: TRBV4-2
d_gene: TRBD2
j_gene: TRBJ2-3

CDR3aa: CASSAGQGIGQPQHF
v_gene: TRBV18
d_gene: TRBD1
j_gene: TRBJ1-5

CDR3aa: CSASVEYTWNTEAFF
v_gene: TRBV20-1
d_gene: NA
j_gene: TRBJ1-1

CDR3aa: CASSLGTGDYNEQFF
v_gene: TRBV11-2
d_gene: TRBD1
j_gene: TRBJ2-1

CDR3aa: CASSYLLSREKETQYF
v_gene: TRBV11-3
d_gene: NA
j_gene: TRBJ2-5

CDR3aa: CASSRSTGGTNTGELFF
v_gene: TRBV6-4
d_gene: TRBD1
j_gene: TRBJ2-2

CDR3aa: CASSYSAVWRAQYTEAFF
v_gene: TRBV6-2/TRBV6-3
d_gene: NA
j_gene: TRBJ1-1

CDR3aa: CASSSGQGASEQYF
v_gene: TRBV11-1
d_gene: TRBD1
j_gene: TRBJ2-7

CDR3aa: CASSQEGRNEQFF
v_gene: TRBV14
d_gene: NA
j_gene: TRBJ2-1

CDR3aa: CASSIDHFRGYSYEQYF
v_gene: TRBV19
d_gene: NA
j_gene: TRBJ2-7